The entry below describes one T cell receptor beta chain. The antigen is not known. These data are taken from a study of cytomegalovirus exposure and HLA in healthy donors. The CDR3 is made up of 15 amino acids. The V end lost 4 bases, the J end lost 7 bases, and 17 bases lay between the germline ends. Germline CDR1 is SGHVS and CDR2 is FQNEAQ. The study, taken as a whole, reports: Most TCR sequences showed up rarely, but some public TCRs showed up in many donors. CMV serostatus was the only immune exposure information that was available.

Vbeta (60) and Jbeta (13) primers were used in the PCR. Libraries were prepared by immunoSEQ multiplex PCR; TCRdb keeps only in-frame clonotypes and omits some of them. This sample carries about 200,000 clones, about 83% of them seen once, and the ten largest clones take about 1.4%. The clonotype was recovered from a girl between 5 and 17 years old in good health and CMV-seronegative. V usage is TRBV7-8 and J usage is TRBJ1-5; D remains ambiguous. The source material was PBMCs. The CDR3 is CASSYEDRGGQPQHF. CDR3 DNA sequence: TGTGCCAGCAGCTACGAAGACCGGGGAGGGCAGCCCCAGCATTTT.